This entry concerns a single TCR beta chain. This sample is drawn from a study of blood T cell repertoires in COVID-19. About the study: The samples span acute and convalescent COVID-19 from the United States, Italy and Spain.

The length of the CDR3 is 15 residues. Trimming left V 0 bases short and J 0 bases short, with 3 bases between. Germline CDR1 is LNHDA and CDR2 is SQIVND (reference sequence). Study members were between roughly 18 and 89 years old and lived in fewer than 30 US regions. Authors' processing steps: Reference gene primer amplification gave estimated nucleated cell counts. The method was immunoSEQ multiplex PCR; TCRdb's version includes in-frame clones alone and lacks a portion of them. The V and J calls and clone size are taken from that table; D and trimming were inferred from the DNA. The table shows approximately 140,000 clones, with around 90% occurring only once.

The receptor comes from a woman aged 40 to 50 who had been exposed to COVID-19. The chain is built from TRBV19 and TRBJ2-6; D unresolved. Sequencing input: PBMCs or T cells enriched from blood (not recorded which). The CDR3 protein is CASSIDSSGANVLTF. Written as DNA, the CDR3 is TGTGCCAGTAGTATAGATAGCTCTGGGGCCAACGTCCTGACTTTC.